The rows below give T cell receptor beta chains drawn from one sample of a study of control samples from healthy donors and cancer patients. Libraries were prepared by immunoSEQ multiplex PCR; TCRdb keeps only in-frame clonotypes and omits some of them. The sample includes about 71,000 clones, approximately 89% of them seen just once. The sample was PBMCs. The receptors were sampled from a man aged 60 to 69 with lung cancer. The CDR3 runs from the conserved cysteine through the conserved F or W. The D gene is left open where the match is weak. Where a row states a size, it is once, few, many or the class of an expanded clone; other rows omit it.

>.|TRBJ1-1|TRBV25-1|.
CASSESGTRDTEAFF
TGTGCCAGCAGTGAATCCGGTACACGGGACACTGAAGCTTTCTTT
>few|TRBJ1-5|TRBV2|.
CASRRGSNSNQPQHF
TGTGCCAGCCGTCGGGGAAGTAATAGCAATCAGCCCCAGCATTTT
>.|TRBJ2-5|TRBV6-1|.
CASSELGGTTETQYF
TGTGCCAGCAGTGAACTGGGGGGAACGACAGAGACCCAGTACTTC
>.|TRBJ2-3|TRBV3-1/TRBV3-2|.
CASRRGESTDTQYF
TGTGCCAGCAGACGTGGGGAATCGACAGATACGCAGTATTTT
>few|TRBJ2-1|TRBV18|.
CASSIAVYNEQFF
TGTGCCAGCTCGATAGCAGTATACAATGAGCAGTTCTTC
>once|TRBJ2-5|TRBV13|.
CASSLPQQQETQYF
TGTGCCAGCAGCCTTCCGCAGCAGCAAGAGACCCAGTACTTC
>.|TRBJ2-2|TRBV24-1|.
CATSVNTANTGELFF
TGTGCCACCAGTGTGAACACAGCGAACACCGGGGAGCTGTTTTTT
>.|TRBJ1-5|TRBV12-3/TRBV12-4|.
CASRRGAGQPQHF
TGTGCCAGCAGGAGGGGTGCGGGTCAGCCCCAGCATTTT
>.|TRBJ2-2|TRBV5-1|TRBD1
CASSLGTGANTGELFF
TGCGCCAGCAGCTTAGGAACAGGGGCGAACACCGGGGAGCTGTTTTTT
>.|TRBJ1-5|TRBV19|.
CASSKTGIQNQPQHF
TGTGCCAGTAGTAAAACCGGGATTCAGAATCAGCCCCAGCATTTT
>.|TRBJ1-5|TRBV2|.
CASSGETLNQPQHF
TGTGCCAGCAGTGGGGAGACACTGAATCAGCCCCAGCATTTT
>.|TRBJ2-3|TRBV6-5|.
CASRGRVSTDTQYF
TGTGCCAGCAGGGGTAGGGTAAGCACAGATACGCAGTATTTT
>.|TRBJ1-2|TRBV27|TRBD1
CASSTSRTGRDGYTF
TGTGCCAGCAGTACCTCGAGGACAGGGAGGGATGGCTACACCTTC
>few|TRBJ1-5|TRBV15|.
CATSRESRQPQHF
TGTGCCACCAGCAGAGAGAGCCGTCAGCCCCAGCATTTT
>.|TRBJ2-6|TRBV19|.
CASSPYHSGANVLTF
TGTGCCAGTAGTCCGTACCACTCTGGGGCCAACGTCCTGACTTTC